The clone carrying this TCR beta chain was observed at least ten times. Its antigen is unknown. The record originates from a study of early T cells in non-severe SARS-CoV-2 infection. Study overall: Sequencing input comprised bulk RNA from unsorted whole blood; chain pairing was not available. Regarding the study as a whole: A preference for anti-spike CD8 responses marked VDJdb matching, which missed private and CD4 specificities.

Individual cDNA molecules were tagged with unique molecular identifiers. TCRdb redid the calling of the 5' RACE reads with MiXCR, one entry per CDR3 protein. The sample includes roughly 50,000 distinct CDR3 sequences, roughly 5.9% of them seen just once. The length of the CDR3 is 14 residues. The V gene lost 9 bases and the J gene lost 2 bases, with 14 bases spanning the gap. The specimen sequenced was whole blood. The TCR comes from an adult who was a healthcare worker with PCR-confirmed SARS-CoV-2 infection or an uninfected control (not recorded which). This chain links TRBV12-3 or TRBV12-4 with TRBJ1-3; D is possibly TRBD1 (5 bases). Here the CDR3 DNA reads TGTGCCAGTAGGAGGGGCGAGGCTGGAAACACCATATATTTT. Translation gives CASRRGEAGNTIYF.